This TCR beta chain was captured by sequencing in a study of blood T cell repertoires in COVID-19. This clone is categorized as medium-sized. Produced via immunoSEQ multiplex PCR; TCRdb's table is partial and in-frame only. The sample lists about 160,000 clones, approximately 82% occurring once. Germline V gene data show CDR1 as SEHNR and CDR2 as FQNEAQ (reference sequence). The CDR3 loop spans 16 amino acids. J lost 0 bases, V lost 6 bases, and 9 bases had no gene match. The source of this sequence is a woman between 40 and 50 years old with COVID-19, enrolled during active disease. The chain joins TRBV7-9 to TRBJ2-3; 7 bases fit TRBD1. Input material: peripheral blood. The CDR3 here is CASSGPGTASTDTQYF. CDR3 bases: TGTGCCAGCAGTGGCCCCGGGACAGCTAGCACAGATACGCAGTATTTT.